The clone carrying this T cell receptor (beta chain) was seen only a few times. Antigen unknown. The sample comes from a study of cytomegalovirus exposure and HLA in healthy donors. Looking at the study overall: An earlier analysis identified fewer than 130 million unique TCR beta sequences in 150 million to 200 million T cells. Findings and limits, study-wide: An analysis was carried out at a later point. It showed that HLA-associated TCR beta chains were more clonally expanded than equally common non-associated chains. The majority of TCR sequences were rare, yet some public TCRs appeared in many donors.

Trimming removed 5 bases from V and 1 base from J; junction bases left unmatched: 13. Germline V lookup: CDR1 SEHNR, CDR2 FQNEAQ (reference sequence). This CDR3 region has 19 residues. The PCR employed 60 Vbeta primers together with 13 Jbeta primers. Using immunoSEQ multiplex PCR, the repertoire was profiled, and TCRdb retains in-frame clones only, with some absent. The sample holds around 110,000 clones; about 59% are singletons and the top ten take more than 8%. Sequencing was carried out using PBMCs. The chain is built from TRBV7-9 and TRBJ2-5; 13 bases are shared with TRBD2. The sequence came from a woman between 35 and 50 years old in good health and CMV-seropositive. The CDR3 nucleotides read TGTGCCAGCAGCCCGGAGGGAATACTAGCGGGAGGGACCCAAGAGACCCAGTACTTC. Its translation is CASSPEGILAGGTQETQYF.